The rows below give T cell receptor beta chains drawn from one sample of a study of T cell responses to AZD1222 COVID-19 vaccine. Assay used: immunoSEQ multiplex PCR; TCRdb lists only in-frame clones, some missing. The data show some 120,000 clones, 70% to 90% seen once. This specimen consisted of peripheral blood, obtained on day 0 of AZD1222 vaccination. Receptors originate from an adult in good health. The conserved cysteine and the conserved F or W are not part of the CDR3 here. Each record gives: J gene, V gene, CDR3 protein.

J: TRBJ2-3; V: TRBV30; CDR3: AWTSGGDTQY
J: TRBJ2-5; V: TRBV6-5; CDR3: ASSQGEGTQETQY
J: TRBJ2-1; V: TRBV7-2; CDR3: ASSSTGMGQF
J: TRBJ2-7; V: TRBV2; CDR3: ASSGLAEQY
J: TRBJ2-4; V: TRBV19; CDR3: ASSLAAAKNIQY
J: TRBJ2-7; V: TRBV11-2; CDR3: ASSVSSGSSYEQY
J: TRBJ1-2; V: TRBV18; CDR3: ASSASARSQGGQGYGYT
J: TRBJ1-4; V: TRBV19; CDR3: ASSIGSAGNEKLF
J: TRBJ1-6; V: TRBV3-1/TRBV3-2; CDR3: ASSQDSSAAWPLH
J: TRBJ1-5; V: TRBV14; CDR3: ASSPQAVDQPQH
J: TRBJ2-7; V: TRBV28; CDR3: ASRRRDLAYEQY
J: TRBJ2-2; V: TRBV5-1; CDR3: ASSPPSGGTNTGELF
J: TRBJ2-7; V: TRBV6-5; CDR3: ASCGGTSYEQY
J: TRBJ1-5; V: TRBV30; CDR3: AWAPTGGNQPQH
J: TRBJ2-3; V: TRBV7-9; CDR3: ASSLFGGTDTQY
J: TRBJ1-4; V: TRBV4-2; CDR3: ASSQTGQGIGKLF
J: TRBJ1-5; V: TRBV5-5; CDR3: ASSLAPSNQPQH
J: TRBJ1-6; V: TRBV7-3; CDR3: ASSSGQARDSPLH
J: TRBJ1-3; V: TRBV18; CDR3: ASSLSRDRGPGNTIY
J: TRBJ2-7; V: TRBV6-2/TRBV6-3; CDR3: ASSNLAGGSYEQY
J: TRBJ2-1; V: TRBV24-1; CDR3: ATSDLASGGADEQF
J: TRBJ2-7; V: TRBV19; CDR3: ASSTTGLYEQY
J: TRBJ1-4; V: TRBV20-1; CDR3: SASPYGSEKLF
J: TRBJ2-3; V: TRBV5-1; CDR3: ASSLSAGAGAQY
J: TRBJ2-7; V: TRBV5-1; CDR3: ASTSGRHSYEQY
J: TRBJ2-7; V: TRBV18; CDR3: ASSPPGQTYEQY
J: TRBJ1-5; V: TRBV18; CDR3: ASSPERREQPQH
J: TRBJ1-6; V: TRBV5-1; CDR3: ASSRQTANSPLH
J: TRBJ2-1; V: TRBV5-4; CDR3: ASSWGLGGREQF
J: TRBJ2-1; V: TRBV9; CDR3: ASSTSGNTDEQF
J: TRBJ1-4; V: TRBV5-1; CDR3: ASSLEGQTNEKLF
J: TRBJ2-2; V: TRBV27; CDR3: ASSLWGQTDWGELF
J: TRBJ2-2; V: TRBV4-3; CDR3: ASSQAGGIRNTGELF
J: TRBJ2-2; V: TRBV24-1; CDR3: ATSDSRLAANTGELF
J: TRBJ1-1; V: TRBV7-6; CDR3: ASSSGDGGWAEAF
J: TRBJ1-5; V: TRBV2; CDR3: ASQGQMDSNQPQH
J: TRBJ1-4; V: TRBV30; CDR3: ACSDSSTNEKLF
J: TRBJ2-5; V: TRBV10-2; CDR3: ASSEVGGLGTQY
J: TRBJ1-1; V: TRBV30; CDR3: AWTGTTNTEAF
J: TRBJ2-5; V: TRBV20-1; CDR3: SASIAGGRETQY
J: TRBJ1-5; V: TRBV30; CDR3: AWGGGYSNQPQH
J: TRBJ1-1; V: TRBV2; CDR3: ASSGQGVEAF
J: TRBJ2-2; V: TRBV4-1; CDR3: ASSQITSGVAGELF
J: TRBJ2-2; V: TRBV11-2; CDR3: ASIRTETIGELF
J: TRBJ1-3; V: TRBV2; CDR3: AIERSLSGNTIY
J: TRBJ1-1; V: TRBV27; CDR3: ASSFWMNTEAF